This T cell receptor (beta chain) was sequenced for a study of regulatory T cells in long-lasting Graves disease. Time point reported: persistent/refractory GD, antithyroid drugs over 5 years with positive TRAb. Making the TCR library involved RNA that had been extracted from PBMCs. According to the study, TCR beta libraries were built with iRepertoire HTBI primers and CDR3-region Arm-PCR. MiXCR, run by TCRdb on the multiplex PCR reads, gives a single entry per CDR3 protein. The sample includes around 400,000 distinct CDR3 sequences, 23% seen only once; the top ten take approximately 28%. This clonotype was detected ten times or more. Its target is unknown. The study, taken as a whole, reports: Analyses excluded thyroid tissue, covering peripheral blood alone. Newly diagnosed Graves' patients had higher TCR diversity than persistent ones.

Sequencing was performed on peripheral blood mononuclear cells (PBMCs), taken when the disease was refractory, from a patient treated with antithyroid drugs. The TCR sequence derives from a woman between 40 and 55 years old with Graves disease.

CDR3 region: CSARPLAPNEKLFF. The CDR3 DNA reads TGCAGTGCTAGACCACTTGCACCTAATGAAAAACTGTTTTTT. The chain employs TRBV20-1 and TRBJ1-4; D gene unclear. The germline V and J ends were trimmed by 2 bases and 3 bases, with 10 bases remaining between them. CDR3 length: 14 residues. The germline gives CDR1 DFQATT, CDR2 SNEGSKA (reference sequence).